The clone carrying this T cell receptor (beta chain) was found a few times. The data stem from a study of T-cell reconstitution after alpha-beta-depleted transplantation in children. TCRbeta library preparation incorporated unique molecular identifiers. TCRdb ran MiXCR on the PCR reads and lists one entry per CDR3 protein. Counted here are approximately 420,000 distinct CDR3 sequences, approximately 11% occurring once; the ten biggest clones make up about 5%. The trim removed 5 bases at V and 0 bases at J, leaving 4 bases unmatched. This CDR3 is built from 15 residues. From germline, CDR1 is MNHNS and CDR2 SASEGT.

The origin of this receptor is a human donor who donated a stem cell graft to a child with acute myeloid leukemia. The material sequenced was PBMCs from the stem cell graft donor, taken from the stem cell graft. The genes are TRBV6-1 and TRBJ2-5; TRBD2 agrees at 9 bases. The CDR3 nucleotides read TGTGCCAGCAGTAGACTAGCGGAGAACCAAGAGACCCAGTACTTC. It specifies CASSRLAENQETQYF.